These 2 T cell receptor beta chains were all obtained from the same sample, sequenced in a study of blood T cell repertoires in COVID-19. Clones were read by immunoSEQ multiplex PCR, and TCRdb kept only the in-frame ones, dropping some. The data contain roughly 140,000 clones, 78% of them singletons. Specimen: peripheral blood. The receptors were sampled from a woman aged 55-75 years with acute or convalescent COVID-19.

The rearrangement joins TRBV7-2 to TRBJ2-7; 7 nucleotides line up with TRBD2. V was clipped by 0 bases and J by 0 bases; unmatched bases: 5. CDR1 and CDR2 from the germline V gene are SGHTA and FQGNSA. The CDR3 sequence is 16 residues long. The CDR3 nucleotides read TGTGCCAGCAGCTTAGCGCCTAGCGGCATCTCCTACGAGCAGTACTTC. It yields the protein CASSLAPSGISYEQYF. Drawing the rest from reference TRBV7-2 and TRBJ2-7, the complete variable domain is GAGVSQSPSNKVTEKGKDVELRCDPISGHTALYWYRQSLGQGLEFLIYFQGNSAPDKSGLPSDRFSAERTGGSVSTLTIQRTQQEDSAVYLCASSLAPSGISYEQYFGPGTRLTVT.

The chain uses TRBV28 and TRBJ1-4; 9 nucleotides align to TRBD1. CDR3 size: 16 residues. J gave up 8 bases and V 5 bases, and 12 bases lay outside the gene matches. Germline V CDR1 and CDR2: MDHEN, SYDVKM. CDR3 region: CASSVNPGQGREKLFF. CDR3 nucleotide sequence: TGTGCCAGCAGTGTCAATCCGGGACAGGGTCGAGAAAAACTGTTTTTT.